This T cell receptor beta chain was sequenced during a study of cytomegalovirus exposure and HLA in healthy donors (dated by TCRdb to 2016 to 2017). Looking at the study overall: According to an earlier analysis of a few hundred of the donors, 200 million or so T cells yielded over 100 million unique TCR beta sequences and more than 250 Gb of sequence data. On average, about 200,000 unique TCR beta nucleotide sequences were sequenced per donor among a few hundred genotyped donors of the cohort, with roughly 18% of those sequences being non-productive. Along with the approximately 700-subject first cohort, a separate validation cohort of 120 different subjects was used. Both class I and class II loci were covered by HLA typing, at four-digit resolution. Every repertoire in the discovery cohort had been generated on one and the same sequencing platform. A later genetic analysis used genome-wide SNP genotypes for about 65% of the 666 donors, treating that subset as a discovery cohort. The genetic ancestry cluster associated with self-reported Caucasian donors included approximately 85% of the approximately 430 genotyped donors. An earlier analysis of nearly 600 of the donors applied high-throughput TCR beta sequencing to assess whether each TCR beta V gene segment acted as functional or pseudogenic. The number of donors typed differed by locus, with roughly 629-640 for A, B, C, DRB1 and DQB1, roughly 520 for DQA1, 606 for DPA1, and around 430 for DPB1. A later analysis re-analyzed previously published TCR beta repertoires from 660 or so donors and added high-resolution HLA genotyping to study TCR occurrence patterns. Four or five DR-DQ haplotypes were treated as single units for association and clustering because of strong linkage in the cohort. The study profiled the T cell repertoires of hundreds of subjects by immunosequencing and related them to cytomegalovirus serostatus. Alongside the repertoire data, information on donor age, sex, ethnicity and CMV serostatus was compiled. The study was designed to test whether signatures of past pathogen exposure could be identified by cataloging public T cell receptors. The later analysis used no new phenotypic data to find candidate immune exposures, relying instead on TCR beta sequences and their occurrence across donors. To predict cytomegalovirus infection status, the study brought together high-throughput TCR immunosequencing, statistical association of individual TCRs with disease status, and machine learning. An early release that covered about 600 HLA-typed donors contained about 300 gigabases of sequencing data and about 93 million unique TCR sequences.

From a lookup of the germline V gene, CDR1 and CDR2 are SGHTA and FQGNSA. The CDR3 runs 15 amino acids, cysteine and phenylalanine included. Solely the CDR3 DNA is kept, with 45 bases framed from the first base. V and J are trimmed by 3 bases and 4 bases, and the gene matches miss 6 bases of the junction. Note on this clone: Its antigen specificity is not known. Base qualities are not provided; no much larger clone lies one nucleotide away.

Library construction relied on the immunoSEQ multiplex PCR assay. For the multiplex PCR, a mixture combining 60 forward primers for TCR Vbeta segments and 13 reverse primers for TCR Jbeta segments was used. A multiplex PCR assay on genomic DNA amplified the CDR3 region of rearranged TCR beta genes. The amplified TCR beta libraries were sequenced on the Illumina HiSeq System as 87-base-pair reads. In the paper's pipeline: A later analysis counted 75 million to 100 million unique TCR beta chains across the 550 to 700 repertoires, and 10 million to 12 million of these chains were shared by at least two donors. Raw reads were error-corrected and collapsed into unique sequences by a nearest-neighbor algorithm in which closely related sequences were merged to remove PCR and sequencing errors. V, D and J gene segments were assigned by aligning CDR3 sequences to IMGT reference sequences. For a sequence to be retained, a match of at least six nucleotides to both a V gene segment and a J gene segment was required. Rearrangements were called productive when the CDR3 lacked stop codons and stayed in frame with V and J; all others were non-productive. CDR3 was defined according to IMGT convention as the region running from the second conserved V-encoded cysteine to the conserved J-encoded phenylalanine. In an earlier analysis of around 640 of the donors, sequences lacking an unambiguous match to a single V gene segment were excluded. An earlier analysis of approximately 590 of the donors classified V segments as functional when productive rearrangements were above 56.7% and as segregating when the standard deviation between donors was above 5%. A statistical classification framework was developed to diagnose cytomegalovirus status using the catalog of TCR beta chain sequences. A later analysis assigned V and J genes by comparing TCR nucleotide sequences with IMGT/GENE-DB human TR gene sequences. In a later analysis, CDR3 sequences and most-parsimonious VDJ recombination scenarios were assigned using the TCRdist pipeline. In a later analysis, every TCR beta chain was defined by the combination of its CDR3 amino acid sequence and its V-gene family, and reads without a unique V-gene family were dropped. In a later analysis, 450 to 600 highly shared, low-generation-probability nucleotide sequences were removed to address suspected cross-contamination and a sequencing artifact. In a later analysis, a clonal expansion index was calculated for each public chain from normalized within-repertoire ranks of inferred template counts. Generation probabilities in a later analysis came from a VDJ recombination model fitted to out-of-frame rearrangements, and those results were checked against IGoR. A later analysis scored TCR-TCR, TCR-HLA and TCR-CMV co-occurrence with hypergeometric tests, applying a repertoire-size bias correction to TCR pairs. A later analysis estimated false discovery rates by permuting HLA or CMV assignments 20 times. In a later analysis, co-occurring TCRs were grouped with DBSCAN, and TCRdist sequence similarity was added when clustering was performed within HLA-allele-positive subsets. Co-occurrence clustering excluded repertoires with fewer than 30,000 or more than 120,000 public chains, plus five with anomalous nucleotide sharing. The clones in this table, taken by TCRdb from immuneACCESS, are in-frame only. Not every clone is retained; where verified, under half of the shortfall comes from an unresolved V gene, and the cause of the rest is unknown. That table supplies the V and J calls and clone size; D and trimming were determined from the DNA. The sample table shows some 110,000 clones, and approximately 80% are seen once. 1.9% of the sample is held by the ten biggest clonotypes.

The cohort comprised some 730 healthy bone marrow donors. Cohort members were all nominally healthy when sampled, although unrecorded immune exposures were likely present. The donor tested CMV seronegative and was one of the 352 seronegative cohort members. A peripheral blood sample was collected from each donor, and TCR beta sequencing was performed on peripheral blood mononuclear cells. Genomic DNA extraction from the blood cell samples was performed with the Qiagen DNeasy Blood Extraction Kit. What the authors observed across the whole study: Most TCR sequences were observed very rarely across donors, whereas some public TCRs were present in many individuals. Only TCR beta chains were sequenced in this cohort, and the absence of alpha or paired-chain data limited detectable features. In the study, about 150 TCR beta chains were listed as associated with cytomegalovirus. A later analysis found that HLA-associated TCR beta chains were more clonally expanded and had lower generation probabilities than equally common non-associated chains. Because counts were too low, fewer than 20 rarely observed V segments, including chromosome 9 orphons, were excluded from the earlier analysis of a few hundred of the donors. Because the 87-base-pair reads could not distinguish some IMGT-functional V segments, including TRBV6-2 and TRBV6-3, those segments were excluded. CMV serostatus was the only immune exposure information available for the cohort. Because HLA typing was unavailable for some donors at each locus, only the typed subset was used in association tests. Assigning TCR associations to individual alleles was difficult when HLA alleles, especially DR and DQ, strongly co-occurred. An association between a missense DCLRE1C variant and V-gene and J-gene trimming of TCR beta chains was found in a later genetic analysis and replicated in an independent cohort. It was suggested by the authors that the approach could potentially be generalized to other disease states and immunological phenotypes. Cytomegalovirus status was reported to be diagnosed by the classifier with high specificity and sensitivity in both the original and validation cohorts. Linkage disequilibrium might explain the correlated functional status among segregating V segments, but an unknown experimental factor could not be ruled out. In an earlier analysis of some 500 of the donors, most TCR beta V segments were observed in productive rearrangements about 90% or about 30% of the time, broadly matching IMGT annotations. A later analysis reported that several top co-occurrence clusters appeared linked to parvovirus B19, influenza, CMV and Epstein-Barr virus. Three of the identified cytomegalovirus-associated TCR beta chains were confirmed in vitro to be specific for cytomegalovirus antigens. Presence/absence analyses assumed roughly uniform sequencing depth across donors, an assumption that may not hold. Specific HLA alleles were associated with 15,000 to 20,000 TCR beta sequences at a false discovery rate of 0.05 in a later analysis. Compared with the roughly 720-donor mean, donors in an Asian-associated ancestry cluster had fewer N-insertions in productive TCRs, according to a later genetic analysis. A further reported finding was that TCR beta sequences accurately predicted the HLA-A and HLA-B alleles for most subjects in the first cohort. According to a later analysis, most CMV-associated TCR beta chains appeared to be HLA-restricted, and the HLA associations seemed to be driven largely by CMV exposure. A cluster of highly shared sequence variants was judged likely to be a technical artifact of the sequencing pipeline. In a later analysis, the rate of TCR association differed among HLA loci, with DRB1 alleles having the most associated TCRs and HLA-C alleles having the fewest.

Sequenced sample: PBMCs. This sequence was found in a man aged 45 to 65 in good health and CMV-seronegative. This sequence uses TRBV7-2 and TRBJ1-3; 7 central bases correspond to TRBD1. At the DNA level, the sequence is TGTGCCAGCAGCTTGACAGGGTCGAACGGAAACACCATATATTTT. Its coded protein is CASSLTGSNGNTIYF.